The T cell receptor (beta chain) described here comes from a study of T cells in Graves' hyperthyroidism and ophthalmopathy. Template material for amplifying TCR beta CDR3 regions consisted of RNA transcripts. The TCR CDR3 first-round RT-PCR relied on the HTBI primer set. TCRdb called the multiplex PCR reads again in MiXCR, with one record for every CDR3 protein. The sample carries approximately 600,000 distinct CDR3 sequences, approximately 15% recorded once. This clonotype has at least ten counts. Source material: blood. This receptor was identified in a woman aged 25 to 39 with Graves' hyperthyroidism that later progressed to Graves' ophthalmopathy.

The CDR3 reads CASSLSGLDYGYTF. In DNA form, the CDR3 reads TGTGCCAGCAGCCTGAGTGGCCTGGACTATGGCTACACCTTC. The V call is TRBV28, the J call TRBJ1-2, with unresolved D. Trimming removed 6 bases at V and 3 bases at J, with 14 bases between. The germline CDR1 and CDR2 sequences are MDHEN and SYDVKM. The CDR3 has 14 residues.